This entry describes one T cell receptor (beta chain). These data are taken from a study of T cell changes during pregnancy in multiple sclerosis. Profiling relied on immunoSEQ multiplex PCR, and the TCRdb table lists in-frame clones only, not all of them. This table has 68,000 or so clones, 92% appearing once. Trimming shortened V by 0 bases and J by 2 bases, and 5 bases separated the two germline ends. The CDR3 totals 13 residues. Germline V gene sequence: CDR1 SGHRS, CDR2 YFSETQ. This TCR came from a female donor in good health, enrolled as a control in a pregnancy study. Sequencing was performed on peripheral blood, taken in the second trimester of pregnancy. V is TRBV5-1 and J is TRBJ1-2; D not certain. CDR3 loop: CASSLGQNYGYTF. For the CDR3, the DNA is TGCGCCAGCAGCTTGGGGCAGAACTATGGCTACACCTTC.